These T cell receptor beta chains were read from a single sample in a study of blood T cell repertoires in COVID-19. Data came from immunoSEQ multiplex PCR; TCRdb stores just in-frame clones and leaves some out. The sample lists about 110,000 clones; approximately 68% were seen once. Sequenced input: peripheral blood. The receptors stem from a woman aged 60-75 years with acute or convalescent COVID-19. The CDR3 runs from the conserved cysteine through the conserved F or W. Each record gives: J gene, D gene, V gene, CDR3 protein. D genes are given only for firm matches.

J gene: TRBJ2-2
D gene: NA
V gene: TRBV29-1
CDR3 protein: CSVETRAWNGATGELFF

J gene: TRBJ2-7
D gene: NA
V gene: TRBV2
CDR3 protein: CASSDRWGASDSDKSPYEQYF

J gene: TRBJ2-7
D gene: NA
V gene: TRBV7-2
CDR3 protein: CASSQGSSYEQYF

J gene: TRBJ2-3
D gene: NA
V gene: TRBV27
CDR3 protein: CASSLASPTDTQYF

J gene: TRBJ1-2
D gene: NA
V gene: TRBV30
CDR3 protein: CAWSVGTFYGYTF

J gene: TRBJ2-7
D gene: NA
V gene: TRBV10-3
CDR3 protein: CAMKYAPAYEQYF

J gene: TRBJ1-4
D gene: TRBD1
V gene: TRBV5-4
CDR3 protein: CASSPSSKTGDEKLFF

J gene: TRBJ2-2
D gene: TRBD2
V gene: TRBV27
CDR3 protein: CASSPRRTSGTPNTGELFF

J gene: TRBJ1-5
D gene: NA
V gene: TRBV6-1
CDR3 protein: CASSEGDTRWPQHF

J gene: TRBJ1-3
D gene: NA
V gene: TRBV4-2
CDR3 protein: CASSQDLIFGNTIYF

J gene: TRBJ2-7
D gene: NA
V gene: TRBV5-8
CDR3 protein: CASRNGLYLGGYEQYF

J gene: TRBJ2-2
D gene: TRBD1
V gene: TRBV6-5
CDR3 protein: CASSWTGMDTGELFF

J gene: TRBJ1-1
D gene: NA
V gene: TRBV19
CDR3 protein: CASSIEAQGGPEAFF

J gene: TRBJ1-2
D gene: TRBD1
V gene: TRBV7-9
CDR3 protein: CASSQFDRVGDYGYTF

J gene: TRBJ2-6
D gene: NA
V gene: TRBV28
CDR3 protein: CASSLIRAGANVLTF

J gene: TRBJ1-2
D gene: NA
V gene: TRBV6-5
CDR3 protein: CASSLTTRPAGYTF

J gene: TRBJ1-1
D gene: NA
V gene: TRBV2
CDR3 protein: CASSDSGLPTRAFF

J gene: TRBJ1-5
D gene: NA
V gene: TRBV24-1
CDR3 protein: CATRPGISGNQPQHF

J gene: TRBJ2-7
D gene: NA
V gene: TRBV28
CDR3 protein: CASKDSRLREQYF

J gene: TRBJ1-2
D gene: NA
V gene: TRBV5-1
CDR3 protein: CASSLASGDYGYTF

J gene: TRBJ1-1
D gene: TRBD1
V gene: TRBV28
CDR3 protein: CASSSPPGQGVAFF

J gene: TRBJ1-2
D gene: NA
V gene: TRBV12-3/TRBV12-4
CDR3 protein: CASSSQGNYGYTF

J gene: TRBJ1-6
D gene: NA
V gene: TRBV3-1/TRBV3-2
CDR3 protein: CASSQGYRWGGNSYNSPLHF

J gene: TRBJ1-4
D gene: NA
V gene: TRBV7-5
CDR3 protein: CARSLIRGDFNEKLFF

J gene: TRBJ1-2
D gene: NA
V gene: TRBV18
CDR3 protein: CASSLAQGHLNYGYTF

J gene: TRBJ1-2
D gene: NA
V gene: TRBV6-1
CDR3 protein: CASSEGPAANYGYTF

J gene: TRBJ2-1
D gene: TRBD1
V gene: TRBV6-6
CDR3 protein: CASSYRDRGQNEQFF

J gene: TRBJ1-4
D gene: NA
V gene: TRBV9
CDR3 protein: CASSVGADNEKLFF

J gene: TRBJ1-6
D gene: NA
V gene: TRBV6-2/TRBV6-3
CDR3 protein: CASSYDGFSPLHF

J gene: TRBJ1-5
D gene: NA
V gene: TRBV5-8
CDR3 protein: CASSFRSNQPQHF

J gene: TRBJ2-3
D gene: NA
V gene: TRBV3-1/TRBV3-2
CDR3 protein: CASSHYREQGTQYF

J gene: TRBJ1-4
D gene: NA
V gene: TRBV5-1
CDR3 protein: CASSLTGPNEKLFF

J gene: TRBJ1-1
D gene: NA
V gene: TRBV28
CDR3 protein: CASSPWGDTGRSNTEAFF

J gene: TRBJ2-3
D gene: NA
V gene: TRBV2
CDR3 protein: CASSPRAGGRTDTQYF

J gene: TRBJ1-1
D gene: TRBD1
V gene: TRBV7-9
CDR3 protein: CASSSQGVNTEAFF

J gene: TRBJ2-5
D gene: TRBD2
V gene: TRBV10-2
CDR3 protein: CASSDRVAGGPETQYF